The source of this TCR beta chain is a study of CD8 T cells in Susac syndrome (dated by TCRdb to about 2019). Regarding the research as a whole: Whether CD8+ T cell activation and differentiation in Susac syndrome was antigen driven was tested using repertoire sequencing. CD8+ T cell repertoire clonality was compared between some 12 healthy donors, some 14 Susac syndrome patients and approximately 15 multiple sclerosis patients.

Comment on this clonotype: The specificity of this receptor is unknown. No much larger clonotype is one base removed from it; base qualities were not supplied.

RNA was extracted using the RNeasy kit, and about 0.5 to 1 ug of the RNA was reverse transcribed with random hexamers. The immunoSEQ multiplex PCR assay, which covers 54 Vbeta and 13 Jbeta segments, was used to amplify TCR beta CDR3 regions. PCR amplification bias was corrected by using a synthetic template baseline for primer optimization and computational correction. As for the original processing: Reads were assigned to V, D and J genes according to IMGT and analyzed in immunoSEQ Analyzer, with only productive sequences retained. Clonality was computed as one minus Shannon entropy normalized by log2 of the number of productive unique sequences. For each patient and control, public and private clones were evaluated within the 100 most prevalent clones. Clones were defined as Susac-specific when absent from the healthy and MS cohorts, from over 950 published viral clones and from other ImmuneACCESS disease sequences. Starting from the raw public reads, TCRdb applied fastp trimming at Q25, assembled clones with MiXCR and retained in-frame beta chains. Each CDR3 protein appears once, grouped with its most common genes and DNA. TCRdb's processing, not the authors' own work, is the source of the V and J calls. In this sample the table shows about 300,000 distinct CDR3 sequences, roughly 85% of which occur a single time. The ten largest clones represent 0.2% to 0.25% of the sample.

V and J are truncated by 2 bases and 14 bases respectively, leaving an intervening sequence of 12 bases. From the cysteine up to the phenylalanine, the CDR3 has a length of 11 residues. CDR3 DNA only is kept here, 33 bases in frame from base 1. High-throughput TCR beta sequencing profiled peripheral blood CD8+ and CD4+ T cells from healthy donors, Susac syndrome patients and multiple sclerosis patients. The multiple sclerosis controls were treatment-naive patients whose relapsing-remitting disease, either stable or active, fulfilled the revised McDonald criteria. Bulk CD8+ and CD4+ T cells were purified by magnetic negative isolation, whereas CD8+ TEMRA cells were enriched by FACS. Blood was drawn into EDTA tubes, processed within 24 hours, and PBMCs were isolated by density gradient centrifugation. PBMCs intended for TCR sequencing were cryopreserved in liquid nitrogen and thawed later in a water bath at 37 degrees C. Purity of sorted or isolated CD4+, CD8+ and CD8+ TEMRA cells was at least 90%.

The research as a whole found: The study acknowledged that relatively few individuals were included in the TCR sequencing and HLA analysis.

This clonotype was obtained from a human donor with multiple sclerosis. The rearranged chain carries TRBV23-1 and TRBJ1-2; the D gene is not confidently resolved. TRBV23-1 is labeled an ORF, and its function is uncertain. The specimen was CD8+ T cells from PBMCs. The sequenced DNA is TGCGCCAGCAGTCAAGAGCGTCGTGTGACCTTC. Its coded protein is CASSQERRVTF.